This passage covers 9 T cell receptor beta chains from one sample sequenced in a study of cytomegalovirus exposure and HLA in healthy donors. The PCR was carried out with 60 Vbeta primers and 13 Jbeta primers. Libraries were prepared by immunoSEQ multiplex PCR; TCRdb keeps only in-frame clonotypes and omits some of them. Here the sample table reports 40,000 to 45,000 clones. The specimen sequenced was PBMCs. These receptors were taken from a man aged 25-40 years in good health and CMV-seronegative.

The genes are TRBV7-9 and TRBJ1-2; D gene unclear. Looked up from germline, CDR1 is SEHNR and CDR2 is FQNEAQ (reference sequence). The CDR3 has 14 amino acids. Trimming pared 5 bases from V and 8 bases from J, leaving 18 bases between. The CDR3 spells CASSPLGGSGGYTF. Here the CDR3 DNA reads TGTGCCAGCAGCCCCCTGGGCGGCTCGGGAGGCTACACCTTC.

In nucleotides, the CDR3 is TGTGCCAGCAGTGATAGGGGGGGGGCAGATACGCAGTATTTT. This gives the protein CASSDRGGADTQYF. V gene TRBV6-4 combines with J gene TRBJ2-3; a weak D match, TRBD2 (7 bases). This CDR3 has 14 residues. Trimming stripped 3 bases from V and 4 bases from J, with 11 bases between. Per the germline V gene, CDR1 is MRHNA and CDR2 is SNTAGT.

This chain links TRBV6-5 with TRBJ1-6; 7 bases line up with TRBD1. Germline loops: CDR1 MNHEY, CDR2 SVGAGI. J gave up 6 bases and V 7 bases, and 9 bases lay outside the gene matches. This CDR3 comprises 15 residues. The CDR3 protein is CASTGGLMGNSPLHF. The CDR3 coding sequence is TGTGCCAGCACAGGGGGTTTAATGGGTAATTCACCCCTCCACTTT.

This chain joins TRBV2 and TRBJ2-2; 8 positions match TRBD1. Germline V gene lookup returns CDR1 SNHLY and CDR2 FYNNEI. The V and J ends lost 5 bases and 2 bases, in that order; junction bases with no gene match: 4. The CDR3 runs 15 residues. DNA of the CDR3: TGTGCCAGCAGTAAAGACAGGGGTAACACCGGGGAGCTGTTTTTT. Translating gives CASSKDRGNTGELFF.

The V and J genes are TRBV5-1 and TRBJ1-2; no clear D. This CDR3 is 13 amino acids long. V lost 3 bases, J lost 5 bases, and 11 bases lay in between. The germline V gene has CDR1 SGHRS and CDR2 YFSETQ. The CDR3 loop reads CASSSDRVYGYTF. The DNA of the CDR3 is TGCGCCAGCAGCTCTGATCGGGTATATGGCTACACCTTC.

The rearrangement joins TRBV30 to TRBJ2-7; D is possibly TRBD2 (5 bases). In germline, CDR1 is GTSNPN, CDR2 SVGIG (reference sequence). With 0 bases removed from V and 3 bases from J, the gap between germline ends came to 6 bases. The CDR3 is made up of 12 amino acids. CDR3 sequence (DNA): TGTGCCTGGAGTGTAGAGGGCTACGAGCAGTACTTC. Amino acids: CAWSVEGYEQYF. Full variable domain (rest looked up from reference TRBV30 and TRBJ2-7): SQTIHQWPATLVQPVGSPLSLECTVEGTSNPNLYWYRQAAGRGLQLLFYSVGIGQISSEVPQNLSASRPQDRQFILSSKKLLLSDSGFYLCAWSVEGYEQYFGPGTRLTVT.

J is TRBJ1-5 and V is TRBV28; the match to TRBD1 covers 8 bases. The germline gives CDR1 MDHEN, CDR2 SYDVKM. This CDR3 has 16 amino acids. V lost 5 bases to trimming and J lost 3 bases; unmatched junction nucleotides: 9. The CDR3 coding sequence is TGTGCCAGCAGTAAGTCGACAGGGGCCGTCAATCAGCCCCAGCATTTT. This encodes CASSKSTGAVNQPQHF.

V is TRBV5-5 and J is TRBJ2-7, with TRBD1 as a possible D gene (6 bases). This CDR3 comprises 14 residues. V was pared by 3 bases and J by 5 bases, with 15 bases between. Germline V gene data show CDR1 as SGHKS and CDR2 as YYEKEE (reference sequence). CDR3 in amino acids: CASSSPDRLHEQYF. The CDR3 nucleotides are TGTGCCAGCAGCTCACCCGACAGGTTGCACGAGCAGTACTTC.

J is TRBJ2-7 and V is TRBV5-1, with a tentative D call TRBD1 (6 bases). V dropped 4 bases and J dropped 5 bases, with 16 bases sitting between them. The CDR3 sequence is 14 residues long. Germline assignment: CDR1 SGHRS and CDR2 YFSETQ. The CDR3 sequence is CASSAGTRENEQYF. The CDR3 coding sequence is TGCGCCAGCAGCGCCGGGACAAGGGAGAACGAGCAGTACTTC.